One sample yielded the 11 T cell receptor beta chains listed below, sequenced in a study of T-cell reconstitution after alpha-beta-depleted transplantation in children. Preparation of the TCRbeta library was carried out with unique molecular identifiers. TCRdb reprocessed the PCR reads with MiXCR, giving one entry per CDR3 protein. The sample has about 980,000 distinct CDR3 sequences, around 30% seen once; the top ten hold 25% to 35%. Sequenced material: PBMCs, mostly from graft donor cells, taken 360 days after TCRalphabeta/CD19-depleted stem cell transplant. The receptor set was obtained from a boy younger than two who had a stem cell transplant for SCID, so the T cells may come from the graft donor.

This sequence joins TRBV20-1 and TRBJ2-7; possibly TRBD2 for D (9 bases). This CDR3 is built from 16 residues. Germline V gene data show CDR1 as DFQATT and CDR2 as SNEGSKA (reference sequence). V dropped 3 bases and J dropped 6 bases, with 24 bases sitting between them. This CDR3 is CSARGQVAGGPREQYF. In DNA form, the CDR3 reads TGCAGTGCTAGGGGACAGGTGGCGGGGGGGCCCCGCGAGCAGTACTTC.

The chain joins TRBV7-2 to TRBJ2-5; TRBD1 matches at 7 bases. In germline, CDR1 is SGHTA, CDR2 FQGNSA. CDR3 size: 14 residues. V was clipped by 5 bases and J by 2 bases; unmatched bases: 5. CDR3 residues: CASSPYRGQETQYF. The CDR3 coding sequence is TGTGCCAGCAGCCCCTACAGGGGACAAGAGACCCAGTACTTC.

V usage is TRBV7-8 and J usage is TRBJ2-3; TRBD2 agrees at 13 bases. V shed 5 bases, J shed 6 bases, and the junction held 14 bases outside the gene matches. Germline CDR1 is SGHVS and CDR2 is FQNEAQ. The CDR3 consists of 18 residues. CDR3 in amino acids: CASSPLGLAGVWFDTQYF. In nucleotides, the CDR3 is TGTGCCAGCAGCCCCCTCGGACTAGCGGGGGTATGGTTCGATACGCAGTATTTT.

V is TRBV7-2 and J is TRBJ1-2, with D hard to call. The germline V gene has CDR1 SGHTA and CDR2 FQGNSA. Trimming took off 0 bases at V and 0 bases at J, with 8 bases between the two ends. The CDR3 contains 15 residues. The CDR3 protein is CASSLATASNYGYTF. DNA of the CDR3: TGTGCCAGCAGCTTAGCTACGGCTTCTAACTATGGCTACACCTTC. The full variable domain, its missing parts supplied by reference TRBV7-2 and TRBJ1-2, is GAGVSQSPSNKVTEKGKDVELRCDPISGHTALYWYRQSLGQGLEFLIYFQGNSAPDKSGLPSDRFSAERTGGSVSTLTIQRTQQEDSAVYLCASSLATASNYGYTFGSGTRLTVV.

The J gene is TRBJ2-1, the V gene TRBV18; weak D call: TRBD2 (5 bases). There are 17 residues in the CDR3. Between the trimmed V and J ends, which lost 0 bases and 2 bases, there was a span of 14 bases. Germline loops: CDR1 KGHSH, CDR2 LQKENI. CDR3 sequence (DNA): TGTGCCAGCTCACCACCGCAGGTAGGACTCGCCTACAATGAGCAGTTCTTC. Translating it yields CASSPPQVGLAYNEQFF.

In this sample, this clonotype turned up many times. The V and J genes are TRBV12-3 or TRBV12-4 and TRBJ1-1; D is undetermined. The CDR3 consists of 12 residues. Trimming took 6 bases from V and 2 from J, leaving 7 bases between them. CDR3 sequence reads: CASSSPNTEAFF. Here the CDR3 DNA reads TGTGCCAGCAGCTCCCCTAACACTGAAGCTTTCTTT.

The V and J genes are TRBV4-3 and TRBJ2-3; possible D gene TRBD2, 6 bases. The CDR3 totals 17 residues. V lost 0 bases and J 1 base, leaving 14 bases between the germline ends. Germline V CDR1 and CDR2: LGHNA, YSLEER. CDR3 sequence: CASSQDLVWGGTDTQYF. The CDR3 coding sequence is TGCGCCAGCAGCCAAGATCTGGTATGGGGGGGCACAGATACGCAGTATTTT.

V usage is TRBV20-1 and J usage is TRBJ2-5; weak D call: TRBD2 (6 bases). The CDR3 contains 15 residues. Germline CDR1 DFQATT, CDR2 SNEGSKA (reference sequence). V gave up 1 base and J gave up 1 base, with 13 bases separating them. CDR3 region: CSARGSGGRQETQYF. Here the CDR3 DNA reads TGCAGTGCTAGAGGTAGCGGCGGTCGCCAAGAGACCCAGTACTTC.

The V call is TRBV12-3 or TRBV12-4, the J call TRBJ2-5; D is perhaps TRBD1 (6 bases). The CDR3 length is 20 residues. Between the trimmed V and J ends, which lost 5 bases and 5 bases, there was a span of 33 bases. DNA of the CDR3: TGTGCCAGCAGTCCTGCTCGGTCTTTGGGCAGGGACAATATTAGGGAGACCCAGTACTTC. Its translation: CASSPARSLGRDNIRETQYF.

The rearrangement uses TRBV7-2 and TRBJ2-7, with D unclear. Germline CDR1 SGHTA, CDR2 FQGNSA. This CDR3 contains 15 residues. The ends were cut back, 2 bases at V and 1 base at J, with 12 bases in the middle. The CDR3 here is CASSLKVQNSYEQYF. CDR3 coding DNA: TGTGCCAGCAGCTTAAAAGTCCAGAATTCCTACGAGCAGTACTTC.

The chain links TRBV29-1 to TRBJ1-2; D is unresolved. Between the trimmed V and J ends, which lost 7 bases and 8 bases, there was a span of 17 bases. The CDR3 has 12 residues. The V gene's germline CDR1 is SQVTM and CDR2 ANQGSEA. The CDR3 is CSEWTSGWGYTF. The CDR3 nucleotides are TGCAGCGAATGGACCAGTGGCTGGGGCTACACCTTC.